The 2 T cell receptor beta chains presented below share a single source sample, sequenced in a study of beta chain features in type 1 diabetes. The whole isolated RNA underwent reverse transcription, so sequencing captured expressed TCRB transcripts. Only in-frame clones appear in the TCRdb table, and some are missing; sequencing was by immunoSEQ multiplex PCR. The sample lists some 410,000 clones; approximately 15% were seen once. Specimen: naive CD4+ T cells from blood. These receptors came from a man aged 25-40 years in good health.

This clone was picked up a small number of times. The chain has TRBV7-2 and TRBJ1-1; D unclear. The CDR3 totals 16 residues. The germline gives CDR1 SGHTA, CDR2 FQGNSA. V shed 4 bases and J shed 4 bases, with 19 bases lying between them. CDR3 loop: CASSYRAAGYATEAFF. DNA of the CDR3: TGTGCCAGCAGCTATAGAGCCGCGGGGTATGCCACTGAAGCTTTCTTT.

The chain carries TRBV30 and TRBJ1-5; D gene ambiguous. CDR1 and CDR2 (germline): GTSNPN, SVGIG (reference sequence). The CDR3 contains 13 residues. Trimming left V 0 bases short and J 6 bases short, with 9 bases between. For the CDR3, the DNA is TGTGCCTGGAGTGTAACGGGCGCTCAGCCCCAGCATTTT. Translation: CAWSVTGAQPQHF.